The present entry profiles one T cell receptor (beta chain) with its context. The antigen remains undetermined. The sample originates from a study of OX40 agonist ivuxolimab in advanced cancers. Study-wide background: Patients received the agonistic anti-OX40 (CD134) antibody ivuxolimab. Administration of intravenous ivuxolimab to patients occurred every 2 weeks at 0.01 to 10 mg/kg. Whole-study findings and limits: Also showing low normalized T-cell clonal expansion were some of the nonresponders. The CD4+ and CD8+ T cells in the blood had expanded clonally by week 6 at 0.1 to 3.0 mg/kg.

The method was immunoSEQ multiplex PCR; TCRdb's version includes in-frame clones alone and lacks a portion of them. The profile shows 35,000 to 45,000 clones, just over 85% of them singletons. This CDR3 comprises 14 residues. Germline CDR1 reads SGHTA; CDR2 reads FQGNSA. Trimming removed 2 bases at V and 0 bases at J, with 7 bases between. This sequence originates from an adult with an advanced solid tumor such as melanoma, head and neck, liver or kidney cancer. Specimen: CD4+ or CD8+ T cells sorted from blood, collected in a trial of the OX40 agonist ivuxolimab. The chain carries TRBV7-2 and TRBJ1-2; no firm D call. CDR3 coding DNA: TGTGCCAGCAGCTTAATCCCCACTAACTATGGCTACACCTTC. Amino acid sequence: CASSLIPTNYGYTF.